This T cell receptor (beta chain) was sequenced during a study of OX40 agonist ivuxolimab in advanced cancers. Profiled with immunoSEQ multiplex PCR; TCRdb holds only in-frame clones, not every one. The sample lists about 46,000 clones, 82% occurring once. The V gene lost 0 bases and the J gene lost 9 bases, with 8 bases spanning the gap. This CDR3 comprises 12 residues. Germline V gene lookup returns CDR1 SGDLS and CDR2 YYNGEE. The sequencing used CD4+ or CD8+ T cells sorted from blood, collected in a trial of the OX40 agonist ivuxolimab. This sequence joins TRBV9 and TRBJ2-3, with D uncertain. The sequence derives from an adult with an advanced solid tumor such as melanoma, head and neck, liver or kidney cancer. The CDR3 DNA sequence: TGTGCCAGCAGCGTAGGCTTCCAGACGCAGTATTTT. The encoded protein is CASSVGFQTQYF.